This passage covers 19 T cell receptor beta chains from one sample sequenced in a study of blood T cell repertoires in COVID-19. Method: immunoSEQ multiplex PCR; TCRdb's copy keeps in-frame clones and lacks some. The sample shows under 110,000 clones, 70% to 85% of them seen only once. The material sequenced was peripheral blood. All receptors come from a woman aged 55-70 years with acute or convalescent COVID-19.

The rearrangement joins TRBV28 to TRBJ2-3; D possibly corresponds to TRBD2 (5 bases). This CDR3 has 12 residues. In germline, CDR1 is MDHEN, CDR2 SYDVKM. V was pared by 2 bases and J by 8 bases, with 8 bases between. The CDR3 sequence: CASSLPRGTQYF. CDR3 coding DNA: TGTGCCAGCAGTTTACCCCGGGGTACGCAGTATTTT.

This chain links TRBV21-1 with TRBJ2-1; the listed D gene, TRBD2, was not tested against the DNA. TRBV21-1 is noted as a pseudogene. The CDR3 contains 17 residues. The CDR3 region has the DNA TGTGCCAGCAGCAAATCCCGACTAGCGGGAGTGAATAATGAGCAGTTCTTC. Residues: CASSKSRLAGVNNEQFF.

CDR3 DNA: TGTGCCAGCAGCTCACCCCCCGGGACTAGCGGGAGGTTGTACGAGCAGTACTTC. Residues: CASSSPPGTSGRLYEQYF. J is TRBJ2-7 and V is TRBV28; TRBD2 agrees at 15 bases. Germline V gene lookup returns CDR1 MDHEN and CDR2 SYDVKM. The trim removed 6 bases at V and 4 bases at J, leaving 13 bases unmatched. The CDR3 has 18 residues.

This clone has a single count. CDR3 sequence (DNA): TGTGCCAGCAGGACCCCACAGGGGAGAGGGACTGAAGCTTTCTTT. It codes for CASRTPQGRGTEAFF. The J gene is TRBJ1-1, the V gene TRBV6-5; 7 positions agree with TRBD1. The CDR3 runs 15 residues. Per the germline V gene, CDR1 is MNHEY and CDR2 is SVGAGI. V gave up 6 bases and J gave up 5 bases; unmatched junction bases: 12.

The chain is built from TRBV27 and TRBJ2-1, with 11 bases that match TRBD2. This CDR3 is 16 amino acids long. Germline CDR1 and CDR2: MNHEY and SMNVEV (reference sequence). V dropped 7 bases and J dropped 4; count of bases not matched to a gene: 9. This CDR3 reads CASTGTSGETYNEQFF. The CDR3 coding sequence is TGTGCCAGCACCGGGACTAGCGGAGAAACATACAATGAGCAGTTCTTC.

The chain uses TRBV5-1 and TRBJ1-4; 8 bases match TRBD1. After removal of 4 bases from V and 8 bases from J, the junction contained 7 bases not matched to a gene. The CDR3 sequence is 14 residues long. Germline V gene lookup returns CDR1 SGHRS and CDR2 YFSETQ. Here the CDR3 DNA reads TGCGCCAGCAGCATAGGACAGGGAGGAGAAAAACTGTTTTTT. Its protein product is CASSIGQGGEKLFF.

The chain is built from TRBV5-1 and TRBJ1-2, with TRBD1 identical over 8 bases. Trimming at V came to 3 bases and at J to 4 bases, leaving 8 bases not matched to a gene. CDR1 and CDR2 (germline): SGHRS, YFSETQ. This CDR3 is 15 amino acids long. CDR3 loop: CASSSDQGAFYGYTF. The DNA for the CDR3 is TGCGCCAGCAGCTCGGACCAGGGGGCTTTCTATGGCTACACCTTC.

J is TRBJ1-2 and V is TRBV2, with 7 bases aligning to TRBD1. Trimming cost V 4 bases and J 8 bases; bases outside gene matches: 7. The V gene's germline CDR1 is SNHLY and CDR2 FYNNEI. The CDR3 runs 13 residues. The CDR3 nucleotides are TGTGCCAGCAGTGGCGAGACAGGGACAGGCTACACCTTC. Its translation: CASSGETGTGYTF.

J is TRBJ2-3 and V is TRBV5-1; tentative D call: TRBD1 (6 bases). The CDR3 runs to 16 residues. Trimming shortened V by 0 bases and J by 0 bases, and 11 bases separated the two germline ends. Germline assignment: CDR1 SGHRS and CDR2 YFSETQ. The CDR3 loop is CASSLGQGFSTDTQYF. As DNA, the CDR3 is TGCGCCAGCAGCTTGGGGCAGGGGTTTAGCACAGATACGCAGTATTTT.

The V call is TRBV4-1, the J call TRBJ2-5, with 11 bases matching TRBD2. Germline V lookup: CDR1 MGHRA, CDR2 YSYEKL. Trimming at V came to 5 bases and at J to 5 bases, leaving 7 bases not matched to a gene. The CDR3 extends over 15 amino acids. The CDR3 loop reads CASSYGLAGGETQYF. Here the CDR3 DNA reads TGCGCCAGCAGCTATGGCCTAGCGGGGGGCGAGACCCAGTACTTC.

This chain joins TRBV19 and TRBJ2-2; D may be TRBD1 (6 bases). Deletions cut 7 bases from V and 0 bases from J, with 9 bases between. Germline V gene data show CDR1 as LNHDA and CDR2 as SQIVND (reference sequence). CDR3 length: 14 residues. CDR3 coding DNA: TGTGCCAGTAACCCAGGGGCGAACACCGGGGAGCTGTTTTTT. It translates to CASNPGANTGELFF.

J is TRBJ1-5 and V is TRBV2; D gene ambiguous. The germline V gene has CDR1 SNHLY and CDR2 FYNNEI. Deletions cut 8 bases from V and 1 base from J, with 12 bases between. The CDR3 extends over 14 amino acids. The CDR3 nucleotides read TGTGCCAGCGTGCGGGATGCGAGCAATCAGCCCCAGCATTTT. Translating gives CASVRDASNQPQHF.

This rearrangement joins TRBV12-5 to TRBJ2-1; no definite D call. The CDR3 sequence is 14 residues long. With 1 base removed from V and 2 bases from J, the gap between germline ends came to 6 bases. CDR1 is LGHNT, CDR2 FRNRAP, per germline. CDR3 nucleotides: TGTGCTAGTGGTTTGGACAACGCCTACAATGAGCAGTTCTTC. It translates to CASGLDNAYNEQFF.

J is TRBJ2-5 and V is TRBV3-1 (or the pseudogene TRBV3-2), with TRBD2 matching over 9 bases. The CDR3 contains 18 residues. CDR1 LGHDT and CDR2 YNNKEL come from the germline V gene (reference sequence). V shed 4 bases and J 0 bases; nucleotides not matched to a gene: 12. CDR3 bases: TGTGCCAGCAGCCCAGTAGCGGGGGTCACCGGGTACCAAGAGACCCAGTACTTC. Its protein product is CASSPVAGVTGYQETQYF.

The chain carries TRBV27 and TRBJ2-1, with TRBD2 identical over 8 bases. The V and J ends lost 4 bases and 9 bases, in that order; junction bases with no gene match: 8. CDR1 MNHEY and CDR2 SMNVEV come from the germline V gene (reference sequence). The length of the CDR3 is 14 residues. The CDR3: CASSSSGGPVEQFF. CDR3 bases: TGTGCCAGCAGTTCATCGGGGGGGCCGGTTGAGCAGTTCTTC.

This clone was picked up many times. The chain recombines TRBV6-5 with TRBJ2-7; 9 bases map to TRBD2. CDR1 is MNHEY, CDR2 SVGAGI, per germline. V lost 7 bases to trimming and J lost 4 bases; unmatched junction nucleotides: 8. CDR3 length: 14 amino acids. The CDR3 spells CASTRGTSTYEQYF. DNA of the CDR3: TGTGCCAGCACACGGGGGACTAGCACTTACGAGCAGTACTTC.

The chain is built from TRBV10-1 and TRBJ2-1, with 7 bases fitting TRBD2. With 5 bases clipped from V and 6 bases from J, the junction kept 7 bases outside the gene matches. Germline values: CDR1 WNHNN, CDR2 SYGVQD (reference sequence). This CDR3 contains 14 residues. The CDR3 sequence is CASSSGTTVNEQFF. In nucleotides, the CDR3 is TGCGCCAGCAGTTCCGGGACTACCGTCAATGAGCAGTTCTTC.

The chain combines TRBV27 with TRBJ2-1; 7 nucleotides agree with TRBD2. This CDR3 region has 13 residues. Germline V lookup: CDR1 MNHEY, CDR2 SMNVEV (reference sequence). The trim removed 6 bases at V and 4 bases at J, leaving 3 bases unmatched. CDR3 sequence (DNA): TGTGCCAGCAGGGATAGCGGGTACAATGAGCAGTTCTTC. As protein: CASRDSGYNEQFF.

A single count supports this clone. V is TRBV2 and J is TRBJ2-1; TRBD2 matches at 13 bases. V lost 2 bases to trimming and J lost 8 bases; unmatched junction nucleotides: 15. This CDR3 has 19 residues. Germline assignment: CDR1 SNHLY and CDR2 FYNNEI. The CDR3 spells CASSEFAGTSGAPGHEQFF. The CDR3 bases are TGTGCCAGCAGTGAATTTGCCGGGACTAGCGGGGCTCCGGGACATGAGCAGTTCTTC.